A selection of T cell receptor beta chains follows, all from one sample in a study of cytomegalovirus exposure and HLA in healthy donors. Sequenced by immunoSEQ multiplex PCR; TCRdb stores in-frame clones only, minus some. Found here are about 200,000 clones, 86% of them singletons; the top ten hold around 0.3%. Sequencing was done on a sample of PBMCs. Receptor source: a woman in her 30s in good health and CMV-seronegative. The CDR3 runs from the conserved cysteine through the conserved F or W. Fields, in order: clone size, D gene, J gene, V gene, CDR3 protein, CDR3 DNA. A D gene is named only where the DNA matches it firmly. Where a row states a size, it is once, few, many or the class of an expanded clone; other rows omit it.

>once|TRBD2|TRBJ2-1|TRBV6-5
CASSLIAGVAGEQFF
TGTGCCAGCAGTCTCATAGCGGGAGTGGCAGGTGAGCAGTTCTTC
>few|NA|TRBJ1-1|TRBV29-1
CSGKGAHPNTEAFF
TGCAGCGGGAAAGGGGCCCACCCGAACACTGAAGCTTTCTTT
>NA|TRBD2|TRBJ2-1|TRBV13
CASSLDPPTSGSSYNEQFF
TGTGCCAGCAGCTTAGACCCCCCGACTAGCGGCAGCTCCTACAATGAGCAGTTCTTC
>once|NA|TRBJ1-1|TRBV6-1
CASSTTRDTEAFF
TGTGCCAGCAGTACTACACGGGACACTGAAGCTTTCTTT
>NA|NA|TRBJ2-2|TRBV29-1
CSVSSGGLPAGELFF
TGCAGCGTTTCCTCCGGGGGACTCCCTGCCGGGGAGCTGTTTTTT
>NA|NA|TRBJ1-5|TRBV19
CASSQDYPNQPQHF
TGTGCCAGTAGTCAGGACTACCCAAATCAGCCCCAGCATTTT
>NA|NA|TRBJ2-1|TRBV27
CASGHSRGNEQFF
TGTGCCAGCGGACACAGCAGGGGTAATGAGCAGTTCTTC
>NA|TRBD2|TRBJ2-3|TRBV5-1
CASSLLGGDTQYF
TGCGCCAGCAGCTTGTTGGGGGGGGATACGCAGTATTTT
>NA|TRBD2|TRBJ2-1|TRBV5-1
CASRLSGGSYNEQFF
TGCGCCAGCCGCCTAAGCGGGGGCTCCTACAATGAGCAGTTCTTC
>NA|NA|TRBJ2-1|TRBV5-1
CASSRAGISYNEQFF
TGCGCCAGCAGCCGTGCCGGGATCTCCTACAATGAGCAGTTCTTC
>NA|TRBD2|TRBJ2-7|TRBV15
CATSSRTSGSYEQYF
TGTGCCACCAGCTCCCGGACTAGCGGTTCCTACGAGCAGTACTTC
>NA|TRBD1|TRBJ2-1|TRBV27
CASSTERGTGPYNEQFF
TGTGCCAGCAGTACTGAGAGGGGGACAGGGCCCTACAATGAGCAGTTCTTC
>few|NA|TRBJ2-1|TRBV19
CASSTDSPRPYNEQFF
TGTGCCAGTAGTACGGACAGCCCCAGGCCTTACAATGAGCAGTTCTTC
>NA|NA|TRBJ2-2|TRBV5-6
CASSLPDRVTGELFF
TGTGCCAGCAGCTTGCCGGACAGAGTTACCGGGGAGCTGTTTTTT
>NA|NA|TRBJ1-5|TRBV28
CASSLIGATNQPQHF
TGTGCCAGCAGTTTAATAGGGGCAACCAATCAGCCCCAGCATTTT
>NA|TRBD2|TRBJ2-7|TRBV6-5
CASSPRLAVEQYF
TGTGCCAGCAGTCCCCGACTAGCGGTCGAGCAGTACTTC
>many|NA|TRBJ2-5|TRBV20-1
CSARGSVPLYF
TGCAGTGCTAGAGGCTCGGTCCCTCTATACTTC
>NA|NA|TRBJ2-1|TRBV5-1
CASSLERVSEQFF
TGCGCCAGCAGCTTGGAGCGGGTTTCTGAGCAGTTCTTC
>NA|NA|TRBJ2-3|TRBV2
CASRAPIDTQYF
TGTGCCAGCAGGGCCCCAATCGATACGCAGTATTTT
>NA|NA|TRBJ2-1|TRBV9
CASSVDRGGQFF
TGTGCCAGCAGCGTAGATAGGGGTGGGCAGTTCTTC